This T cell receptor beta chain emerged from a study of blood T cell repertoires in COVID-19. Data came from immunoSEQ multiplex PCR; TCRdb stores just in-frame clones and leaves some out. The sample lists under 110,000 clones, 90% to 95% seen once, with approximately 15% in the top ten. With V trimmed by 3 bases and J by 8 bases, 9 bases remained unmatched. The germline CDR1 and CDR2 sequences are LNHDA and SQIVND (reference sequence). The CDR3 is 15 residues long. Material for sequencing was peripheral blood. This receptor was obtained from a man aged 45 to 65 with acute or convalescent COVID-19. The gene calls are TRBV19 and TRBJ2-1; the match to TRBD2 covers 8 bases. CDR3 sequence reads: CASSIGGAIVYEQFF. DNA for the CDR3: TGTGCCAGTAGTATCGGGGGGGCCATCGTCTATGAGCAGTTCTTC. The full variable domain, rest sourced from reference TRBV19 and TRBJ2-1, is DGGITQSPKYLFRKEGQNVTLSCEQNLNHDAMYWYRQDPGQGLRLIYYSQIVNDFQKGDIAEGYSVSREKKESFPLTVTSAQKNPTAFYLCASSIGGAIVYEQFFGPGTRLTVL.